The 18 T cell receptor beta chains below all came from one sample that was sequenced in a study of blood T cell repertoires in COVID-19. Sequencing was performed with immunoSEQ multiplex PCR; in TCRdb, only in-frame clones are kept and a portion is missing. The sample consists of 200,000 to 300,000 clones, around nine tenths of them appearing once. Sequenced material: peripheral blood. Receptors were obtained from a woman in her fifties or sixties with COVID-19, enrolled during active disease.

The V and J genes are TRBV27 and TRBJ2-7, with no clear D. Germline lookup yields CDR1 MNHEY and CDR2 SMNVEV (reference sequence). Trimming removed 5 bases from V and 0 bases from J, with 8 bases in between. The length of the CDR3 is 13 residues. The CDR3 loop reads CASSPTHSYEQYF. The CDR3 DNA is TGTGCCAGCAGTCCGACACACTCCTACGAGCAGTACTTC.

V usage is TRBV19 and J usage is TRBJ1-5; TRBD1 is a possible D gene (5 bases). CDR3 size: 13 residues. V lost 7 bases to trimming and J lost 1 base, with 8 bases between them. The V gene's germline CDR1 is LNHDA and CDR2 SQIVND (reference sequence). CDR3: CASTRGSNQPQHF. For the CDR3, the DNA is TGTGCCAGTACCCGGGGGAGCAATCAGCCCCAGCATTTT. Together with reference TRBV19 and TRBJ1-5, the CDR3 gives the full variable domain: DGGITQSPKYLFRKEGQNVTLSCEQNLNHDAMYWYRQDPGQGLRLIYYSQIVNDFQKGDIAEGYSVSREKKESFPLTVTSAQKNPTAFYLCASTRGSNQPQHFGDGTRLSIL.

DNA of the CDR3: TGTGCCAGCAGAGAGACTAGCGGAATGGTGCAGTACTTC. Amino acids: CASRETSGMVQYF. The chain carries TRBV6-5 and TRBJ2-7; 9 bases are a match to TRBD2. The germline V gene has CDR1 MNHEY and CDR2 SVGAGI. Unmatched junction bases numbered 9, after V lost 6 bases and J lost 9 bases. The length of the CDR3 is 13 residues.

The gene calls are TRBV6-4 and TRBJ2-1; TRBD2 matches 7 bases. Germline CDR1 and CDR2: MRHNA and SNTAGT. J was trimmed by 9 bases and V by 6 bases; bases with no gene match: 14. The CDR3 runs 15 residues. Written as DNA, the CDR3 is TGTGCCAGCAGCCCCATTGGACCCCCGGGAGGTGAGCAGTTCTTC. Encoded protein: CASSPIGPPGGEQFF.

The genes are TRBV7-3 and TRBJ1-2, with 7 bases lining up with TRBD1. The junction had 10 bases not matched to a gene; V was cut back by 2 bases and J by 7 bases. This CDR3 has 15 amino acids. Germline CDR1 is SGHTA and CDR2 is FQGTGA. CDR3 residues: CASSLGVDRASGYTF. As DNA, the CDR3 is TGTGCCAGCAGCTTAGGGGTTGACAGGGCAAGTGGCTACACCTTC. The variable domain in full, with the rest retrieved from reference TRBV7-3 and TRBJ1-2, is GAGVSQTPSNKVTEKGKYVELRCDPISGHTALYWYRQSLGQGPEFLIYFQGTGAADDSGLPNDRFFAVRPEGSVSTLKIQRTERGDSAVYLCASSLGVDRASGYTFGSGTRLTVV.

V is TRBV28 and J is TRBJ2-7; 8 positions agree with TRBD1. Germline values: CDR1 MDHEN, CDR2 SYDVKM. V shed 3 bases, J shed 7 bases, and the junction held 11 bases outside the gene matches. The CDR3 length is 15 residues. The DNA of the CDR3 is TGTGCCAGCAGTTTCCCCGGACAGGGAGGAAGGGAGCAGTACTTC. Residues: CASSFPGQGGREQYF.

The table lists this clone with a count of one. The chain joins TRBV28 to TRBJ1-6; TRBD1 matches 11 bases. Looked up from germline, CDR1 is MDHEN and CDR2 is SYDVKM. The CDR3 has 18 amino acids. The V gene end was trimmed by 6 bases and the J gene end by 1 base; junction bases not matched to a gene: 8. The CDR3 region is CASSSIGQGASYNSPLHF. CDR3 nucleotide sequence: TGTGCCAGCAGCTCAATCGGACAGGGGGCTTCCTATAATTCACCCCTCCACTTT.

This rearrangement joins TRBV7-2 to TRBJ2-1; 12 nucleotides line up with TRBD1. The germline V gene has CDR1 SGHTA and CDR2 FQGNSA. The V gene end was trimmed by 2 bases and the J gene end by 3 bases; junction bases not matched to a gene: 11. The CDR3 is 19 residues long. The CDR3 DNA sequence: TGTGCCAGCAGCTTACCCCGGGACAGGGGGCCCCTTGGCTACAATGAGCAGTTCTTC. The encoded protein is CASSLPRDRGPLGYNEQFF. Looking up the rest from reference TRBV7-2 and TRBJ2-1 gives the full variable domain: GAGVSQSPSNKVTEKGKDVELRCDPISGHTALYWYRQSLGQGLEFLIYFQGNSAPDKSGLPSDRFSAERTGGSVSTLTIQRTQQEDSAVYLCASSLPRDRGPLGYNEQFFGPGTRLTVL.

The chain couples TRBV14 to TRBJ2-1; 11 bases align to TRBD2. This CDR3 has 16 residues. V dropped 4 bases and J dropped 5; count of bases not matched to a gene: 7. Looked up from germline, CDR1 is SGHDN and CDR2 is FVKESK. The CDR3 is CASSLLTSGRHNEQFF. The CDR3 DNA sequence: TGTGCCAGCAGCCTCCTCACTAGCGGGAGACACAATGAGCAGTTCTTC.

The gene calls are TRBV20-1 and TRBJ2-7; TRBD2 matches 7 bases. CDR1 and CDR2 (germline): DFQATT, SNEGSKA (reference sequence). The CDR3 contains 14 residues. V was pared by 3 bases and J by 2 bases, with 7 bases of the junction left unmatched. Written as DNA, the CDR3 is TGCAGTGCTAGTGAAAGCGGGGCCACCTACGAGCAGTACTTC. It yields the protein CSASESGATYEQYF.

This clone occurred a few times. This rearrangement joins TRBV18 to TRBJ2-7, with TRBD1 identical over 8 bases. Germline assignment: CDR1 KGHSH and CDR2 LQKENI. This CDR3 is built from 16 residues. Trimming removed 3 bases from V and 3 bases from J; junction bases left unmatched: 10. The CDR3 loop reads CASSPRPGTGGYEQYF. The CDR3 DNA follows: TGTGCCAGCTCACCCCGGCCCGGGACAGGCGGCTACGAGCAGTACTTC.

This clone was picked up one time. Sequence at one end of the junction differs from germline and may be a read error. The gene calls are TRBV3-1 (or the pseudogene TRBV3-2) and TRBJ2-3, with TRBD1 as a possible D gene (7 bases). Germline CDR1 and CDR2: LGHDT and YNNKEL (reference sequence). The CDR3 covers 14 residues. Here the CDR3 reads CASSQVRGVDTQYF. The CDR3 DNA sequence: TGTGCCAGCAGTCAAGTCAGGGGGGTGGATACGCAGTATTTT.

CDR3 DNA sequence: TGTGCCAGCAGACCTGGGGGCAGGTTACTGGGGGAGCAGTACTTC. Protein product: CASRPGGRLLGEQYF. V and J are TRBV6-5 and TRBJ2-7; weak D call: TRBD1 (6 bases). Germline CDR1 MNHEY, CDR2 SVGAGI. The V gene lost 6 bases and the J gene lost 7 bases, with 22 bases spanning the gap. The length of the CDR3 is 15 residues.

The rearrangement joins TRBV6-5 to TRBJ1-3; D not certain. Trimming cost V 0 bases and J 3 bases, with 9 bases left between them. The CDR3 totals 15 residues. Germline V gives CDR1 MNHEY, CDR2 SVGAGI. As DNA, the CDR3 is TGTGCCAGCAGTTACTCGAGGCAGCTTGGAAACACCATATATTTT. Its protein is CASSYSRQLGNTIYF.

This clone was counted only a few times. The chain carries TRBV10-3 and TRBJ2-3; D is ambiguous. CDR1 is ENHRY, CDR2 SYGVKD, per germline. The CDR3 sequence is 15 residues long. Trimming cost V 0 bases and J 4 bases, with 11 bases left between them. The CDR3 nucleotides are TGTGCCATCAGTGAGTCTTCCGGGTGGTCAGATACGCAGTATTTT. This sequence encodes CAISESSGWSDTQYF.

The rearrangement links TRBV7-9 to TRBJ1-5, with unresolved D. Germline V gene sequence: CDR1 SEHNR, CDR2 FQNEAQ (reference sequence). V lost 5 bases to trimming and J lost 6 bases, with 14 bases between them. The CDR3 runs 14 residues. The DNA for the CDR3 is TGTGCCAGCAGCAGCGGGCTGGGAAGTCAGCCCCAGCATTTT. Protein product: CASSSGLGSQPQHF.

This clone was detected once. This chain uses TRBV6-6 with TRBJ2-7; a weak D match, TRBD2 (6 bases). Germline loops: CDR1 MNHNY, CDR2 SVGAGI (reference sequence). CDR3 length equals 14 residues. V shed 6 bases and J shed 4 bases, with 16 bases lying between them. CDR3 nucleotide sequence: TGTGCCAGCAGCCCAGTCGCGGGGCCGTACGAGCAGTACTTC. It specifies CASSPVAGPYEQYF.

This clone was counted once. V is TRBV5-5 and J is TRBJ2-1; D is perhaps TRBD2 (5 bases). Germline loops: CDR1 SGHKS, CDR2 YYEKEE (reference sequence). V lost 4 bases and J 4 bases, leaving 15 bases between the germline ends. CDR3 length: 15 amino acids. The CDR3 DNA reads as TGTGCCAGCAGCCCTTTGGACTCCAAATACAATGAGCAGTTCTTC. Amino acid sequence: CASSPLDSKYNEQFF.